The 16 T cell receptor beta chains reported below all come from one sample, sequenced in a study of shared clonotypes between healthy human individuals (dated by TCRdb to the early 2020s). The library was built by means of the immunoSEQ multiplex PCR assay. Not all clones reach the TCRdb copy of this immuneACCESS table, which keeps in-frame sequences only. Checked studies attribute under half of the gap to unresolved V genes and leave the rest unexplained. Present in this sample are around 1,900,000 clones, approximately 92% of which were seen just once. The top ten hold about 1.6% of the sample. CD8 naive samples were CD45RO-negative cells positively selected for CCR7, giving a CD45RA+CCR7+ population that excluded TemRA cells. The sequenced sample consisted of naive CD8+ T cells from PBMCs. The cell subset or site label for this specimen denotes: CD45RA+CCR7+. Source of these receptors: a man aged 18 to 30 in good health. Some clones in this sample may be carry-over from other donors' samples.

This rearrangement joins TRBV7-2 to TRBJ2-7; 9 bases align to TRBD1. This CDR3 has 14 amino acids. V dropped 5 bases and J dropped 5; count of bases not matched to a gene: 7. Germline lookup yields CDR1 SGHTA and CDR2 FQGNSA. CDR3 bases: TGTGCCAGCAGCCTGGGACAGGGAGGACACGAGCAGTACTTC. Translating it yields CASSLGQGGHEQYF.

The chain couples TRBV6-6 to TRBJ2-1, with TRBD2 as a possible D gene (5 bases). This CDR3 region has 15 residues. The germline V gene encodes CDR1 MNHNY and CDR2 SVGAGI (reference sequence). V dropped 5 bases and J dropped 6 bases, with 17 bases sitting between them. The CDR3, as DNA: TGTGCCAGCAGTCTCACTACTAGTAAGTTCAATGAGCAGTTCTTC. Translated: CASSLTTSKFNEQFF.

V is TRBV18 and J is TRBJ2-1, with D possibly being TRBD2 (5 bases). Germline-derived CDR1 and CDR2 are KGHSH and LQKENI. Trimming took 2 bases from V and 6 from J, leaving 17 bases between them. The CDR3 sequence is 16 residues long. The CDR3 sequence: CASSPKISDGVNEQFF. The CDR3 nucleotides are TGTGCCAGCTCACCAAAGATATCGGACGGGGTCAATGAGCAGTTCTTC.

The rearrangement links TRBV7-2 to TRBJ2-5; D is uncertain. V lost 3 bases and J lost 1, with 6 bases in between. Germline V gives CDR1 SGHTA, CDR2 FQGNSA. The CDR3 sequence is 13 residues long. CDR3 protein: CASSFISQETQYF. The CDR3 region has the DNA TGTGCCAGCAGCTTTATTAGCCAAGAGACCCAGTACTTC.

The rearrangement uses TRBV19 and TRBJ1-2; the D gene is possibly TRBD1 (5 bases). The CDR3 loop spans 14 amino acids. The germline gives CDR1 LNHDA, CDR2 SQIVND (reference sequence). Trimming removed 5 bases from V and 8 bases from J, with 18 bases in between. The chain's CDR3 is CASSPLRRGGGYTF. The DNA for the CDR3 is TGTGCCAGTAGTCCTTTAAGAAGGGGTGGAGGCTACACCTTC.

J is TRBJ2-2 and V is TRBV2, with D maybe TRBD2 (6 bases). The CDR3 covers 15 residues. Germline CDR1 reads SNHLY; CDR2 reads FYNNEI. The V gene lost 0 bases and the J gene lost 4 bases, with 9 bases spanning the gap. The CDR3 sequence: CASSEAGTGTGELFF. As DNA, the CDR3 is TGTGCCAGCAGTGAAGCGGGGACTGGCACCGGGGAGCTGTTTTTT.

The count of this clone is one. The J gene is TRBJ1-2, the V gene TRBV29-1; D is ambiguous. V lost 4 bases to trimming and J lost 4 bases, with 13 bases between them. CDR3 size: 13 residues. Germline V gene data show CDR1 as SQVTM and CDR2 as ANQGSEA. The CDR3 nucleotides read TGCAGCGTTGTTGGGTTAAATAGCTATGGCTACACCTTC. It encodes CSVVGLNSYGYTF.

V gene TRBV15 combines with J gene TRBJ1-5; D unclear. The CDR3 length is 16 residues. Trimming took 5 bases from V and 1 from J, leaving 15 bases between them. Germline V gene lookup returns CDR1 LNHNV and CDR2 YYDKDF (reference sequence). CDR3 loop: CATSGYTRDSNQPQHF. The CDR3 DNA reads TGTGCCACCAGCGGATATACCCGCGACAGCAATCAGCCCCAGCATTTT.

The V call is TRBV11-2, the J call TRBJ2-1; D may be TRBD2 (6 bases). Trimming removed 5 bases from V and 0 bases from J, with 14 bases in between. This CDR3 is 16 amino acids long. Germline CDR1 SGHAT, CDR2 FQNNGV. The CDR3 nucleotides read TGTGCCAGCAGCCCCCCGGAGGGGACCTCCTACAATGAGCAGTTCTTC. As protein: CASSPPEGTSYNEQFF.

The V gene is TRBV7-9, the J gene TRBJ2-2, with 7 bases that match TRBD2. Trimming at V came to 8 bases and at J to 4 bases, leaving 10 bases not matched to a gene. The germline CDR1 and CDR2 sequences are SEHNR and FQNEAQ (reference sequence). The CDR3 is 15 amino acids. The CDR3 region has the DNA TGTGCCAGCTACAAAAGCGGGGATGGCACCGGGGAGCTGTTTTTT. It is translated as CASYKSGDGTGELFF.

The rearrangement links TRBV7-9 to TRBJ2-5, with 11 bases identical to TRBD2. The CDR3 has 15 residues. The V segment lost 1 base and the J segment 12 bases; nucleotides outside the gene matches: 10. Germline V CDR1 and CDR2: SEHNR, FQNEAQ (reference sequence). As DNA, the CDR3 is TGTGCCAGCAGCTTAGTGGGGGGACTAGCGGACCCTAAGTACTTC. Its translation is CASSLVGGLADPKYF.

The sample holds one count of this clone. The CDR3 spells CASSQEGQGPYEQYF. The CDR3 DNA sequence: TGCGCCAGCAGCCAAGAGGGACAGGGTCCGTACGAGCAGTACTTC. V is TRBV4-3 and J is TRBJ2-7; 9 bases line up with TRBD1. CDR1 LGHNA and CDR2 YSLEER come from the germline V gene. The V gene end was trimmed by 0 bases and the J gene end by 4 bases; junction bases not matched to a gene: 4. The CDR3 totals 15 residues.

This sequence joins TRBV7-9 and TRBJ2-7; D tentatively fits TRBD1 or TRBD2 (5 bases each). V lost 2 bases, J lost 7 bases, and 15 bases lay in between. Germline loops: CDR1 SEHNR, CDR2 FQNEAQ (reference sequence). The CDR3 covers 14 residues. CDR3 coding DNA: TGTGCCAGCAGCTTATCCGGGGCAGCTGGAGAGCAGTACTTC. It yields the protein CASSLSGAAGEQYF.

This sequence joins TRBV7-2 and TRBJ1-2; 7 bases are a match to TRBD1. The length of the CDR3 is 14 residues. J gave up 3 bases and V 5 bases, and 6 bases lay outside the gene matches. Germline V lookup: CDR1 SGHTA, CDR2 FQGNSA. CDR3 residues: CASSQTGRDYGYTF. CDR3 sequence (DNA): TGTGCCAGCAGCCAGACAGGGAGGGACTATGGCTACACCTTC.

The chain is built from TRBV28 and TRBJ2-3; D gene uncertain. The CDR3 contains 18 residues. Germline V CDR1 and CDR2: MDHEN, SYDVKM. Trimming removed 3 bases at V and 3 bases at J, with 22 bases between. The CDR3 bases are TGTGCCAGCAGTTTTTGGGATGATCAGCGCTCAGGAACAGATACGCAGTATTTT. Protein sequence: CASSFWDDQRSGTDTQYF.

This clone was seen only a few times. This chain connects TRBV4-1 to TRBJ1-1; D perhaps matches TRBD1 (5 bases). The germline gives CDR1 MGHRA, CDR2 YSYEKL. V lost 1 base and J 4 bases, leaving 13 bases between the germline ends. The CDR3 is 15 amino acids. The CDR3 loop reads CASSQAIRVATEAFF. The DNA of the CDR3 is TGCGCCAGCAGCCAAGCTATCAGGGTCGCCACTGAAGCTTTCTTT.